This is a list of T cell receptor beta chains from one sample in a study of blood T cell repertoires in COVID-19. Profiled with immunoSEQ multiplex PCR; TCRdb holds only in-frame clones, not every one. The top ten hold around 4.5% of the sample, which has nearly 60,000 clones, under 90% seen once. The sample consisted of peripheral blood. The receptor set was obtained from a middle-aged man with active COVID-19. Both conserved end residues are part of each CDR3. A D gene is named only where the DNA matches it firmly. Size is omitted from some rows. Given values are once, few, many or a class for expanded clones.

DNA: TGCGCCAGCAGCCAGACCCACGGACAGATAAATCAGCCCCAGCATTTT; CDR3: CASSQTHGQINQPQHF; size: NA; V: TRBV4-1; J: TRBJ1-5; D: NA
DNA: TGTGCCAGCAGTGAAACCAGGGGGTCGAGCTATGGCTACACCTTC; CDR3: CASSETRGSSYGYTF; size: NA; V: TRBV6-1; J: TRBJ1-2; D: TRBD1
DNA: TGCGCCAGCAGCAATCCCCCCGCGGGGCGAGGAAACACCATATATTTT; CDR3: CASSNPPAGRGNTIYF; size: NA; V: TRBV4-1; J: TRBJ1-3; D: NA
DNA: TGTGCCAGCAGCCCCTTTGTGGACCTGGCGAGGGAAACCCAGTACTTC; CDR3: CASSPFVDLARETQYF; size: NA; V: TRBV3-1/TRBV3-2; J: TRBJ2-5; D: NA
DNA: TGTGCCAGCAGCCAGCGGGAGGCTCTTCCCTACGAGCAGTACTTC; CDR3: CASSQREALPYEQYF; size: NA; V: TRBV14; J: TRBJ2-7; D: TRBD2
DNA: TGTGCCAGCAGCGGGGACAGCTATGGCTACACCTTC; CDR3: CASSGDSYGYTF; size: NA; V: TRBV9; J: TRBJ1-2; D: TRBD1
DNA: TGTGCCAGCAGCGGGTTCGCGGGACGGCACTACGAGCAGTACTTC; CDR3: CASSGFAGRHYEQYF; size: few; V: TRBV5-4; J: TRBJ2-7; D: NA
DNA: TGTGCCAGCAGCCCTATGTGGAGAGACGAGCAGTACTTC; CDR3: CASSPMWRDEQYF; size: few; V: TRBV14; J: TRBJ2-7; D: NA
DNA: TGTGCCAGCAGCCAGGGACTAGCGGGAGGGGGACCGACCCAGTACTTC; CDR3: CASSQGLAGGGPTQYF; size: NA; V: TRBV3-1/TRBV3-2; J: TRBJ2-5; D: TRBD2
DNA: TGCAGTTCCGAAAGCGGAGAGACCCAGTACTTC; CDR3: CSSESGETQYF; size: NA; V: TRBV20-1; J: TRBJ2-5; D: NA
DNA: TGTGCCAGCAGCAACTACTACGGGCAGTACTTC; CDR3: CASSNYYGQYF; size: NA; V: TRBV12-3/TRBV12-4; J: TRBJ2-7; D: NA
DNA: TGTGCCAGCCGTAACACCGGGGAGCTGTTTTTT; CDR3: CASRNTGELFF; size: NA; V: TRBV25-1; J: TRBJ2-2; D: NA
DNA: TGTGCCAGCAGTCCGAGGAGGACAGGGGGGACTGAAGCTTTCTTT; CDR3: CASSPRRTGGTEAFF; size: NA; V: TRBV27; J: TRBJ1-1; D: TRBD1
DNA: TGTGCCAGCAGGAACCTACCCACAGGGAACAATGAGCAGTTCTTC; CDR3: CASRNLPTGNNEQFF; size: NA; V: TRBV27; J: TRBJ2-1; D: NA
DNA: TGTGCCAGCAGCCAAGAACGGCTAGCTCTCAGGGAGACCCAGTACTTC; CDR3: CASSQERLALRETQYF; size: NA; V: TRBV3-1/TRBV3-2; J: TRBJ2-5; D: NA
DNA: TGTGCCAGCAGCCAGGGGACCACTGAAGCTTTCTTT; CDR3: CASSQGTTEAFF; size: NA; V: TRBV13; J: TRBJ1-1; D: NA
DNA: TGTGCCACCAGTGACAATCAGGGGGTTGCCTCCTACAATGAGCAGTTCTTC; CDR3: CATSDNQGVASYNEQFF; size: NA; V: TRBV24-1; J: TRBJ2-1; D: TRBD1
DNA: TGTGCCAGCAGCCCGTCGTCGGGACAGGGGAGTTGGAATGAGCAGTTCTTC; CDR3: CASSPSSGQGSWNEQFF; size: NA; V: TRBV7-2; J: TRBJ2-1; D: TRBD1
DNA: TGTGCCAGCAGTTTTGGTAGCGGCTACGAGCAGTACTTC; CDR3: CASSFGSGYEQYF; size: NA; V: TRBV12-3/TRBV12-4; J: TRBJ2-7; D: NA
DNA: TGTGCCAGCAGCTCCCTTGAGGCAGGGGCGTACAATGAGCAGTTCTTC; CDR3: CASSSLEAGAYNEQFF; size: NA; V: TRBV5-6; J: TRBJ2-1; D: NA
DNA: TGTGCTACCCGGACGACTAGCGGGAACTACGAGCAGTACTTC; CDR3: CATRTTSGNYEQYF; size: NA; V: TRBV7-2; J: TRBJ2-7; D: TRBD2
DNA: TGCAGCGCCCATGGACAGATCTCCTACAATGAGCAGTTCTTC; CDR3: CSAHGQISYNEQFF; size: NA; V: TRBV29-1; J: TRBJ2-1; D: NA
DNA: TGTGCCACCAGTACAGCCAACTACGAGCAGTACTTC; CDR3: CATSTANYEQYF; size: NA; V: TRBV24-1; J: TRBJ2-7; D: NA
DNA: TGTGCCAGCAGCTACGTCCAGTACGAGCAGTACTTC; CDR3: CASSYVQYEQYF; size: NA; V: TRBV7-9; J: TRBJ2-7; D: NA
DNA: TGTGCCAGCAGTGAAGATGGGAGGGGCATATATTTT; CDR3: CASSEDGRGIYF; size: few; V: TRBV2; J: TRBJ1-3; D: NA
DNA: TGTGCCAGTACCCGAAGCGGGAACACCGGGGAGCTGTTTTTT; CDR3: CASTRSGNTGELFF; size: NA; V: TRBV19; J: TRBJ2-2; D: NA
DNA: TGTGCCAGCAGCCAGCCCGCGGGAGCAGATACGCAGTATTTT; CDR3: CASSQPAGADTQYF; size: NA; V: TRBV7-9; J: TRBJ2-3; D: TRBD2
DNA: TGTGCCAGCAGTGGGACTAGCGGGCCCCGATACAATGAGCAGTTCTTC; CDR3: CASSGTSGPRYNEQFF; size: NA; V: TRBV25-1; J: TRBJ2-1; D: TRBD2
DNA: TGTGCCAGCTCACCAGGACAGGGGAGCTCTGGGGCCAACGTCCTGACTTTC; CDR3: CASSPGQGSSGANVLTF; size: NA; V: TRBV18; J: TRBJ2-6; D: TRBD1
DNA: TGTGCCAGCAGCGTAGGTGCTAGCCGAATCTACAATGAGCAGTTCTTC; CDR3: CASSVGASRIYNEQFF; size: NA; V: TRBV9; J: TRBJ2-1; D: NA
DNA: TGTGCCAGCAGGCCCCCAGGGGGGGGCTACACCTTC; CDR3: CASRPPGGGYTF; size: NA; V: TRBV6-4; J: TRBJ1-2; D: TRBD1
DNA: TGTGCCAGCAGTGAAGCCAGCCCAGACTCGAACCGCAACTATGGCTACACCTTC; CDR3: CASSEASPDSNRNYGYTF; size: NA; V: TRBV6-1; J: TRBJ1-2; D: NA
DNA: TGTGCCAGTAAAGGGGAGGGCCCTAGCACAGATACGCAGTATTTT; CDR3: CASKGEGPSTDTQYF; size: NA; V: TRBV19; J: TRBJ2-3; D: TRBD2
DNA: TGTGCCAGCAGTTACCTGGAGGAGCGGGACCTGGACGAGCAGTACTTC; CDR3: CASSYLEERDLDEQYF; size: NA; V: TRBV6-5; J: TRBJ2-7; D: TRBD2
DNA: TGTGCCAGCAGCTTAGACGGACTAAGGACAGATACGCAGTATTTT; CDR3: CASSLDGLRTDTQYF; size: NA; V: TRBV7-8; J: TRBJ2-3; D: NA
DNA: TGCACCAGCAGCCCGACTCCCCGGGAAGAGACCCAGTACTTC; CDR3: CTSSPTPREETQYF; size: NA; V: TRBV1; J: TRBJ2-5; D: NA
DNA: TGTGCCAGCAGTTACTCCGGGGGGAAAACTGAAGCTTTCTTT; CDR3: CASSYSGGKTEAFF; size: NA; V: TRBV6-5; J: TRBJ1-1; D: NA
DNA: TGTGCCAGTAGTGTGGGGACTGCTAATGAAAAACTGTTTTTT; CDR3: CASSVGTANEKLFF; size: NA; V: TRBV19; J: TRBJ1-4; D: NA
DNA: TGTGCCAGCTCACTTTCCGGGACTAGCGGGAGGGAGCAGTTCTTC; CDR3: CASSLSGTSGREQFF; size: NA; V: TRBV18; J: TRBJ2-1; D: TRBD2